The 15 T cell receptor beta chains below come from one sample, sequenced in a study of cytomegalovirus exposure and HLA in healthy donors. PCR involved 60 Vbeta and 13 Jbeta primers. Some clones are missing from TCRdb's copy, which holds only in-frame ones; the method was immunoSEQ multiplex PCR. The data contain 95,000 to 150,000 clones, around three quarters of them singletons. The sequenced sample consisted of PBMCs. The receptor source for this set is a human donor in good health.

The chain has TRBV7-3 and TRBJ2-2; 7 positions agree with TRBD1. CDR3 length: 15 residues. Trimming cost V 5 bases and J 6 bases; bases outside gene matches: 9. The V gene's germline CDR1 is SGHTA and CDR2 FQGTGA. The CDR3 is CASSPTGAIPGELFF. In DNA, the CDR3 is TGTGCCAGCAGCCCCACAGGGGCGATCCCCGGGGAGCTGTTTTTT.

This chain uses TRBV27 with TRBJ1-5; D is perhaps TRBD1 (6 bases). Trimming removed 0 bases from V and 2 bases from J, with 11 bases in between. Germline V gives CDR1 MNHEY, CDR2 SMNVEV (reference sequence). The CDR3 extends over 16 amino acids. This chain's CDR3 is CASSLSVGAGNQPQHF. The CDR3 DNA reads as TGTGCCAGCAGTTTATCGGTGGGGGCGGGCAATCAGCCCCAGCATTTT.

CDR3 coding DNA: TGTGCCAGCAGCCCAGGGGATCGAGCGCCCCAGCATTTT. The encoded protein is CASSPGDRAPQHF. The chain recombines TRBV11-3 with TRBJ1-5; perhaps TRBD1 as D (6 bases). Per the germline V gene, CDR1 is SGHNT and CDR2 is YENEEA. V was trimmed by 5 bases and J by 9 bases, leaving 14 bases between them. The CDR3 runs to 13 residues.

This sequence joins TRBV6-6 and TRBJ2-2; D is possibly TRBD2 (6 bases). The CDR3 extends over 14 amino acids. Between the trimmed V and J ends, which lost 5 bases and 1 base, there was a span of 8 bases. Germline V lookup: CDR1 MNHNY, CDR2 SVGAGI (reference sequence). The CDR3 sequence is CASSAGRNTGELFF. DNA of the CDR3: TGTGCCAGCAGTGCGGGACGGAACACCGGGGAGCTGTTTTTT.

The chain employs TRBV27 and TRBJ2-6; D call uncertain. V was clipped by 6 bases and J by 3 bases, with 9 bases between them. The germline V gene encodes CDR1 MNHEY and CDR2 SMNVEV (reference sequence). The CDR3 loop spans 14 amino acids. The chain's CDR3 is CASSPSFGANVLTF. CDR3 nucleotide sequence: TGTGCCAGCAGCCCTTCCTTTGGGGCCAACGTCCTGACTTTC. Filled out from reference TRBV27 and TRBJ2-6, the complete variable domain reads EAQVTQNPRYLITVTGKKLTVTCSQNMNHEYMSWYRQDPGLGLRQIYYSMNVEVTDKGDVPEGYKVSRKEKRNFPLILESPSPNQTSLYFCASSPSFGANVLTFGAGSRLTVL.

This clone has a single count. This chain uses TRBV6-4 with TRBJ2-1; 15 bases are shared with TRBD2. The J segment lost 4 bases and the V segment lost 2 bases, leaving 0 bases of the junction unmatched. The length of the CDR3 is 16 residues. Germline V gene data show CDR1 as MRHNA and CDR2 as SNTAGT. The chain's CDR3 is CASSDGLAGGYNEQFF. The CDR3 DNA reads as TGTGCCAGCAGTGACGGACTAGCGGGGGGGTACAATGAGCAGTTCTTC.

The count of this clone is one. The gene calls are TRBV19 and TRBJ1-1, with 9 nucleotides matching TRBD1. CDR3 size: 14 residues. Germline CDR1 LNHDA, CDR2 SQIVND (reference sequence). The ends lost 7 bases at V and 1 base at J; junction bases unmatched: 4. CDR3 residues: CASNWGQGNTEAFF. The CDR3 DNA follows: TGTGCCAGTAATTGGGGACAGGGGAACACTGAAGCTTTCTTT.

This clone was picked up one time. The V call is TRBV7-9, the J call TRBJ1-2; a weak D match, TRBD1 (5 bases). The CDR3 length is 13 residues. The germline V and J ends were trimmed by 5 bases and 1 base, with 8 bases remaining between them. Germline lookup yields CDR1 SEHNR and CDR2 FQNEAQ (reference sequence). DNA of the CDR3: TGTGCCAGCAGCCCTGACAGTAACTATGGCTACACCTTC. This encodes CASSPDSNYGYTF.

The chain couples TRBV19 to TRBJ2-5; D might be TRBD1 (6 bases). The CDR3 covers 13 residues. Germline V gene lookup returns CDR1 LNHDA and CDR2 SQIVND (reference sequence). Trimming pared 6 bases from V and 5 bases from J, leaving 13 bases between. The CDR3 sequence: CASRGRGGETQYF. The CDR3 coding sequence is TGTGCCAGTAGAGGCAGGGGCGGGGAGACCCAGTACTTC.

The chain is built from TRBV29-1 and TRBJ1-1; no reliable D call. The germline V gene has CDR1 SQVTM and CDR2 ANQGSEA. V was pared by 2 bases and J by 1 base, with 11 bases between. The CDR3 covers 14 residues. The CDR3, as DNA: TGCAGCGTTGAAAGGCCGACGGGGAACACTGAAGCTTTCTTT. It specifies CSVERPTGNTEAFF. Full variable domain (missing parts from reference TRBV29-1 and TRBJ1-1): SAVISQKPSRDICQRGTSLTIQCQVDSQVTMMFWYRQQPGQSLTLIATANQGSEATYESGFVIDKFPISRPNLTFSTLTVSNMSPEDSSIYLCSVERPTGNTEAFFGQGTRLTVV.

This rearrangement joins TRBV19 to TRBJ1-2; 8 bases fit TRBD1. With 4 bases clipped from V and 2 bases from J, the junction kept 3 bases outside the gene matches. CDR1 is LNHDA, CDR2 SQIVND, per germline (reference sequence). The CDR3 totals 14 residues. Here the CDR3 DNA reads TGTGCCAGTAGTAGCCGGGACAGGAACTATGGCTACACCTTC. This sequence encodes CASSSRDRNYGYTF.

This clone was picked up a small number of times. This chain connects TRBV12-5 to TRBJ2-1, with 8 bases aligning to TRBD2. Germline CDR1 LGHNT, CDR2 FRNRAP. V trimming: 0 bases; J trimming: 7 bases; junction bases outside the gene matches: 8. The CDR3 length is 16 residues. CDR3: CASGLVNGRAWNEQFF. DNA for the CDR3: TGTGCTAGTGGTTTGGTTAACGGGAGGGCCTGGAATGAGCAGTTCTTC. Full variable domain (remainder filled in from reference TRBV12-5 and TRBJ2-1): DARVTQTPRHKVTEMGQEVTMRCQPILGHNTVFWYRQTMMQGLELLAYFRNRAPLDDSGMPKDRFSAEMPDATLATLKIQPSEPRDSAVYFCASGLVNGRAWNEQFFGPGTRLTVL.

This sequence joins TRBV2 and TRBJ2-7, with D unclear. V lost 6 bases to trimming and J lost 0 bases, with 12 bases between them. Per the germline V gene, CDR1 is SNHLY and CDR2 is FYNNEI. This CDR3 is 14 amino acids long. The CDR3 here is CASSLRPPSYEQYF. CDR3 nucleotides: TGTGCCAGCAGCCTCAGGCCTCCCTCCTACGAGCAGTACTTC. Filled out from reference TRBV2 and TRBJ2-7, the complete variable domain reads EPEVTQTPSHQVTQMGQEVILRCVPISNHLYFYWYRQILGQKVEFLVSFYNNEISEKSEIFDDQFSVERPDGSNFTLKIRSTKLEDSAMYFCASSLRPPSYEQYFGPGTRLTVT.

This rearrangement joins TRBV2 to TRBJ1-4; D remains unclear. The CDR3 length is 13 residues. Germline CDR1 reads SNHLY; CDR2 reads FYNNEI. Between the trimmed V and J ends, which lost 8 bases and 6 bases, there was a span of 13 bases. This CDR3 is CASEEQWDEKLFF. The CDR3, as DNA: TGTGCCAGCGAGGAGCAGTGGGATGAAAAACTGTTTTTT.

The rearrangement joins TRBV6-4 to TRBJ2-1; D is unresolved. V was clipped by 6 bases and J by 2 bases, with 11 bases between them. Germline assignment: CDR1 MRHNA and CDR2 SNTAGT. The CDR3 covers 14 residues. Here the CDR3 reads CASSATLAYNEQFF. In nucleotides, the CDR3 is TGTGCCAGCAGCGCGACACTTGCCTACAATGAGCAGTTCTTC.